This T cell receptor beta chain was found in a study of blood T cell repertoires in COVID-19. Generated by immunoSEQ multiplex PCR, the TCRdb table keeps only in-frame clones and is missing some. The data show 340,000 or so clones, roughly 91% seen once. This clone was recorded once. Germline values: CDR1 LGHDT, CDR2 YNNKEL (reference sequence). The V gene lost 1 base and the J gene lost 0 bases, with 9 bases spanning the gap. The CDR3 consists of 15 residues. This clonotype was sampled from a man in his forties or fifties with active or convalescent COVID-19. Sequencing was done on a sample of peripheral blood. The gene calls are TRBV3-1 (or the pseudogene TRBV3-2) and TRBJ1-1; D perhaps matches TRBD1 (6 bases). The CDR3 here is CASSQGQDLNTEAFF. CDR3 nucleotides: TGTGCCAGCAGCCAAGGACAGGATTTGAACACTGAAGCTTTCTTT.